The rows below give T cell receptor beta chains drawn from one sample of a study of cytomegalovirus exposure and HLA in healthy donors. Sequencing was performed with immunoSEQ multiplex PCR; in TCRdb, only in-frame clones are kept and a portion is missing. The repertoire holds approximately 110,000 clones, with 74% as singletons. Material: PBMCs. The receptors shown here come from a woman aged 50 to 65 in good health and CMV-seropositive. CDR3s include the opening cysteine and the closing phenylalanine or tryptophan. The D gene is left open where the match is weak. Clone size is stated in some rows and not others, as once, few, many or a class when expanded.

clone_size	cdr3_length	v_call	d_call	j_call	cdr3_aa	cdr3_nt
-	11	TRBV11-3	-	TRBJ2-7	CASSLDPGQYF	TGTGCCAGCAGCTTAGATCCAGGGCAGTACTTC
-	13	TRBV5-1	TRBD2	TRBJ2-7	CASSSAGELKQYF	TGCGCCAGCAGCTCTGCGGGGGAGTTAAAGCAGTACTTC
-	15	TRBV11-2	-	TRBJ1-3	CASSLVRGSGNTIYF	TGTGCCAGCAGCTTAGTCAGGGGCTCTGGAAACACCATATATTTT
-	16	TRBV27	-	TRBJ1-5	CASSSTRQDSNQPQHF	TGTGCCAGCAGTTCTACCCGACAGGATAGCAATCAGCCCCAGCATTTT
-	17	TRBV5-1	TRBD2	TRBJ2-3	CASSKTSGGSSTDTQYF	TGCGCCAGCAGCAAGACTAGCGGGGGATCTAGCACAGATACGCAGTATTTT
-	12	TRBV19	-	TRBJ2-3	CASSIGGGGRDF	TGTGCCAGTAGTATAGGTGGCGGTGGCAGGGATTTT
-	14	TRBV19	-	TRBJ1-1	CASSFTRDISEAFF	TGTGCCAGTAGCTTTACCCGGGACATTTCTGAAGCTTTCTTT
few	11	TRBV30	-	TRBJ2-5	CAWSLGEALYF	TGTGCCTGGAGCCTAGGGGAGGCCTTGTACTTC
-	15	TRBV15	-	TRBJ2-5	CATSRDRGSVETQYF	TGTGCCACCAGCAGAGATCGGGGATCTGTGGAGACCCAGTACTTC
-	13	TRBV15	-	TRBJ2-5	CATSRDRVETQYF	TGTGCCACCAGCAGAGACAGGGTAGAAACCCAGTACTTC
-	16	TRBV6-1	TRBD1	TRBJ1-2	CASSEALGTGRYGYTF	TGTGCCAGCAGTGAAGCGCTTGGGACAGGGAGATATGGCTACACCTTC
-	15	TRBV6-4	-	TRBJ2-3	CASSEGEQGDDTQYF	TGTGCCAGCAGTGAGGGGGAACAGGGAGACGATACGCAGTATTTT
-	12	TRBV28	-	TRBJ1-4	CASSDRFEKLFF	TGTGCCAGCAGCGACAGGTTTGAAAAACTGTTTTTT
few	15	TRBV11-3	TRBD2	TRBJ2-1	CASSLHLGGYNEQFF	TGTGCCAGCAGCCTACATCTCGGGGGGTACAATGAGCAGTTCTTC
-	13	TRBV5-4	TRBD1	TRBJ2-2	CASSRQGSGELFF	TGTGCCAGCAGCCGACAGGGGTCCGGGGAGCTGTTTTTT
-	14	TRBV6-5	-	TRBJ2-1	CASSTTDSYNEQFF	TGTGCCAGCAGCACTACGGACAGTTACAATGAGCAGTTCTTC
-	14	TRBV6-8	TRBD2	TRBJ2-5	CASDERTSGETQYF	TGTGCCAGCGATGAGAGGACTAGCGGGGAGACCCAGTACTTC
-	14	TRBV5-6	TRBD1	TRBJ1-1	CASSRQGEEKEAFF	TGTGCCAGCAGCCGACAGGGGGAGGAAAAAGAAGCTTTCTTT
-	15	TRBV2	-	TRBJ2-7	CASSEAQRASYEQYF	TGTGCCAGCAGTGAAGCACAGCGGGCCTCCTACGAGCAGTACTTC
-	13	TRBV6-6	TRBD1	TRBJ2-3	CATDRGSVDTQYF	TGTGCCACCGACAGGGGTAGTGTAGATACGCAGTATTTT
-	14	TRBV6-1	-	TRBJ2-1	CASSEEGGQNEQFF	TGTGCCAGCAGTGAAGAAGGCGGGCAGAATGAGCAGTTCTTC
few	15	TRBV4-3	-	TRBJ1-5	CASSQTGRTGQPQHF	TGCGCCAGCAGCCAGACAGGACGGACTGGACAGCCCCAGCATTTT
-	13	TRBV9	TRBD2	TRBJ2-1	CASSVVPAGEQFF	TGTGCCAGCAGCGTAGTTCCAGCGGGGGAGCAGTTCTTC
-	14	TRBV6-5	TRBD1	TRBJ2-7	CASSPRDRDYEQYF	TGTGCCAGCAGTCCCCGGGACAGGGACTACGAGCAGTACTTC
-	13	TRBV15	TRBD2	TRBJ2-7	CATSRGEGYEQYF	TGTGCCACCAGCAGGGGGGAGGGCTACGAGCAGTACTTC
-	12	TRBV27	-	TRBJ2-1	CATSSSYNEQFF	TGTGCCACCTCGAGCTCCTACAATGAGCAGTTCTTC
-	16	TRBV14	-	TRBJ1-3	CASSQEGSWGGNTIYF	TGTGCCAGCAGCCAAGAGGGGAGTTGGGGTGGAAACACCATATATTTT
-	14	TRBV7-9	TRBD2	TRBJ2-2	CASSLAGDTGELFF	TGTGCCAGCAGCTTGGCGGGGGACACCGGGGAGCTGTTTTTT
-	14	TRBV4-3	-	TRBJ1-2	CASSPVQGLYGYTF	TGCGCCAGCAGCCCCGTCCAGGGGTTATATGGCTACACCTTC
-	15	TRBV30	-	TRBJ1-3	CAWSRDTFSGNTIYF	TGTGCCTGGAGTAGGGACACCTTCTCTGGAAACACCATATATTTT
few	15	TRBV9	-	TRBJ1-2	CASSGGLGETYGYTF	TGTGCCAGCAGCGGGGGACTCGGCGAGACCTATGGCTACACCTTC
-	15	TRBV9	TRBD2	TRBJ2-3	CASSVVAGVTDTQYF	TGTGCCAGCAGCGTAGTAGCGGGGGTGACAGATACGCAGTATTTT
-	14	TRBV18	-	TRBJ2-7	CASSAASSDLKQYF	TGTGCCAGCTCAGCCGCTTCGTCAGATTTAAAGCAGTACTTC
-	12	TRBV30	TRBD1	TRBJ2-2	CAWSQGAGELFF	TGTGCCTGGAGCCAGGGGGCCGGGGAGCTGTTTTTT
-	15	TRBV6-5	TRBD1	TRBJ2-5	CASSYSGQGQETQYF	TGTGCCAGCAGTTACTCTGGACAGGGGCAAGAGACCCAGTACTTC
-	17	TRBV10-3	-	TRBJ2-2	CAILTGQRDSNTGELFF	TGTGCCATCTTGACCGGACAGCGAGATTCGAACACCGGGGAGCTGTTTTTT
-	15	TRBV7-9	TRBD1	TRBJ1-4	CASSWEQGLAEKLFF	TGTGCCAGCAGCTGGGAACAGGGGTTGGCTGAAAAACTGTTTTTT
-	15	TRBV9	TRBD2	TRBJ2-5	CASSVQDGGGETQYF	TGTGCCAGCAGCGTCCAGGATGGCGGGGGGGAGACCCAGTACTTC
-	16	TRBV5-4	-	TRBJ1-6	CASSLSTGSYNSPLHF	TGTGCCAGCAGCTTGAGTACAGGGTCCTATAATTCACCCCTCCACTTT